A selection of T cell receptor beta chains follows, all from one sample in a study of blood T cell repertoires in COVID-19. Repertoires were generated with immunoSEQ multiplex PCR, while TCRdb's copy carries only in-frame clones and drops some. The sample records about 480,000 clones, about 85% being singletons. Sequenced material: PBMCs or T cells enriched from blood (not recorded which). These receptors came from a woman aged 55-69 years who had recovered from COVID-19. The CDR3 runs from the conserved cysteine through the conserved F or W. Each record gives: CDR3 protein, CDR3 DNA, D gene, V gene, CDR3 length, J gene, clone size. A D gene is named only where the DNA matches it firmly. Some rows mark clone size as missing; the rest say once, few, many or name a class of expanded clone.

CDR3: CASSVRATREDTQYF; DNA: TGTGCCAGCAGCGTGCGCGCAACTAGGGAAGATACGCAGTATTTT; D: NA; V: TRBV7-2; length: 15; J: TRBJ2-3; size: NA
CDR3: CASSQVAASTDTQYF; DNA: TGTGCCAGCAGCCAAGTAGCGGCTAGCACAGATACGCAGTATTTT; D: NA; V: TRBV4-2; length: 15; J: TRBJ2-3; size: NA
CDR3: CASSQEPSGGGETQYF; DNA: TGCGCCAGCAGCCAAGAACCTAGCGGGGGGGGCGAGACCCAGTACTTC; D: TRBD2; V: TRBV4-1; length: 16; J: TRBJ2-5; size: NA
CDR3: CASSSAGTSGETQYF; DNA: TGCGCCAGCAGCTCCGCCGGGACTAGCGGGGAGACCCAGTACTTC; D: TRBD2; V: TRBV5-1; length: 15; J: TRBJ2-5; size: NA
CDR3: CASSTTGAQLDTQYF; DNA: TGTGCCAGTAGTACGACAGGGGCCCAGCTAGATACGCAGTATTTT; D: TRBD1; V: TRBV19; length: 15; J: TRBJ2-3; size: NA
CDR3: CASSFTGTGAFYGYTF; DNA: TGCGCCAGCAGCTTTACCGGGACAGGGGCGTTCTATGGCTACACCTTC; D: TRBD1; V: TRBV5-1; length: 16; J: TRBJ1-2; size: NA
CDR3: CASSPGAFDPGNTIYF; DNA: TGTGCCAGCTCACCAGGGGCTTTCGATCCTGGAAACACCATATATTTT; D: NA; V: TRBV18; length: 16; J: TRBJ1-3; size: NA
CDR3: CAWSQGQHSNQPQHF; DNA: TGTGCCTGGAGCCAGGGACAGCATAGCAATCAGCCCCAGCATTTT; D: TRBD1; V: TRBV30; length: 15; J: TRBJ1-5; size: NA
CDR3: CASSYSAGGPAYEQYF; DNA: TGTGCCAGCAGTTACTCCGCGGGGGGGCCTGCCTACGAGCAGTACTTC; D: TRBD2; V: TRBV6-6; length: 16; J: TRBJ2-7; size: once
CDR3: CASSEDRAETQYF; DNA: TGTGCCAGCAGTGAGGACAGGGCAGAGACCCAGTACTTC; D: TRBD1; V: TRBV2; length: 13; J: TRBJ2-5; size: few
CDR3: CASSLPGGTGELFF; DNA: TGCGCCAGCAGCTTGCCGGGAGGGACCGGGGAGCTGTTTTTT; D: TRBD2; V: TRBV5-1; length: 14; J: TRBJ2-2; size: NA
CDR3: CATSATGGGYNSPLHF; DNA: TGCGCCACCTCAGCCACGGGAGGGGGCTATAATTCACCCCTCCACTTT; D: NA; V: TRBV5-1; length: 16; J: TRBJ1-6; size: once
CDR3: CASSPLLQGAKAEAFF; DNA: TGTGCCAGCAGCCCTCTCCTCCAGGGGGCGAAGGCTGAAGCTTTCTTT; D: TRBD1; V: TRBV14; length: 16; J: TRBJ1-1; size: NA
CDR3: CAISESKGLIEQYF; DNA: TGTGCCATCAGTGAGTCTAAGGGGCTTATCGAGCAGTACTTC; D: NA; V: TRBV10-3; length: 14; J: TRBJ2-7; size: NA
CDR3: CASSEGGLAGLYEQYF; DNA: TGTGCCAGCAGCGAAGGGGGACTAGCGGGGCTCTACGAGCAGTACTTC; D: TRBD2; V: TRBV7-9; length: 16; J: TRBJ2-7; size: NA
CDR3: CASSSISTDTQYF; DNA: TGCGCCAGCAGCTCCATTAGCACAGATACGCAGTATTTT; D: NA; V: TRBV5-1; length: 13; J: TRBJ2-3; size: NA
CDR3: CAIGGPDRGGNTIYF; DNA: TGTGCCATAGGCGGCCCCGACAGGGGTGGAAACACCATATATTTT; D: TRBD1; V: TRBV10-3; length: 15; J: TRBJ1-3; size: NA
CDR3: CASGTANSPLHF; DNA: TGTGCCAGCGGAACAGCTAATTCACCCCTCCACTTT; D: NA; V: TRBV28; length: 12; J: TRBJ1-6; size: NA
CDR3: CASSPLRGANQPQHF; DNA: TGTGCCAGCAGTCCTCTTCGGGGGGCCAATCAGCCCCAGCATTTT; D: NA; V: TRBV27; length: 15; J: TRBJ1-5; size: NA
CDR3: CASRIPGGTDTQYF; DNA: TGCGCCAGCAGGATCCCGGGGGGCACAGATACGCAGTATTTT; D: NA; V: TRBV5-1; length: 14; J: TRBJ2-3; size: NA
CDR3: CATSAGQGGYGYTF; DNA: TGTGCCACCAGTGCCGGACAGGGGGGCTATGGCTACACCTTC; D: TRBD1; V: TRBV24-1; length: 14; J: TRBJ1-2; size: once
CDR3: CASGTSRDRVSGYTF; DNA: TGTGCCAGCGGGACCTCCCGGGACAGGGTCTCTGGCTACACCTTC; D: TRBD1; V: TRBV6-5; length: 15; J: TRBJ1-2; size: NA
CDR3: CASSLSWGQGALGELFF; DNA: TGTGCCAGCAGCTTGTCCTGGGGACAGGGGGCCCTCGGGGAACTGTTTTTT; D: TRBD1; V: TRBV11-2; length: 17; J: TRBJ1-4; size: NA
CDR3: CASMQGFNQPQHF; DNA: TGTGCCAGCATGCAGGGGTTCAATCAGCCCCAGCATTTT; D: NA; V: TRBV12-3/TRBV12-4; length: 13; J: TRBJ1-5; size: NA
CDR3: CASSPVGASTGELFF; DNA: TGTGCCAGCTCACCCGTGGGGGCGAGCACCGGGGAGCTGTTTTTT; D: NA; V: TRBV18; length: 15; J: TRBJ2-2; size: once
CDR3: CASSFRSVAGETQYF; DNA: TGTGCCAGCAGTTTTAGGAGCGTCGCGGGAGAGACCCAGTACTTC; D: NA; V: TRBV28; length: 15; J: TRBJ2-5; size: NA
CDR3: CASSETPGGSSYNEQFF; DNA: TGCGCCAGCAGTGAGACGCCAGGGGGAAGCTCCTACAATGAGCAGTTCTTC; D: TRBD1; V: TRBV10-1; length: 17; J: TRBJ2-1; size: NA
CDR3: CAWISQGSYNSPLHF; DNA: TGTGCCTGGATCTCACAGGGATCCTATAATTCACCCCTCCACTTT; D: NA; V: TRBV30; length: 15; J: TRBJ1-6; size: NA
CDR3: CASSPHSSGANVLTF; DNA: TGTGCCAGCAGTCCGCATAGCTCTGGGGCCAACGTCCTGACTTTC; D: NA; V: TRBV2; length: 15; J: TRBJ2-6; size: NA
CDR3: CSVGGDVPNYGYTF; DNA: TGCAGCGTTGGGGGGGACGTACCTAACTATGGCTACACCTTC; D: NA; V: TRBV29-1; length: 14; J: TRBJ1-2; size: NA
CDR3: CASSLPDRVNSPLHF; DNA: TGTGCCAGCAGTTTACCGGACAGGGTGAATTCACCCCTCCACTTT; D: TRBD1; V: TRBV28; length: 15; J: TRBJ1-6; size: NA
CDR3: CASSFAGGGNTIYF; DNA: TGTGCCAGCAGCTTCGCGGGGGGTGGAAACACCATATATTTT; D: NA; V: TRBV28; length: 14; J: TRBJ1-3; size: NA
CDR3: CASSLGGGVEKLFF; DNA: TGTGCCAGCAGCTTAGGAGGGGGCGTCGAAAAACTGTTTTTT; D: TRBD1; V: TRBV7-9; length: 14; J: TRBJ1-4; size: NA
CDR3: CASSSPASGSTDTQYF; DNA: TGCGCCAGCAGCTCGCCGGCTAGCGGTAGCACAGATACGCAGTATTTT; D: TRBD2; V: TRBV5-1; length: 16; J: TRBJ2-3; size: NA
CDR3: CACHGTSGSSRTQYF; DNA: TGTGCCTGTCACGGCACTAGCGGGTCTTCAAGGACGCAGTATTTT; D: TRBD2; V: TRBV30; length: 15; J: TRBJ2-3; size: NA
CDR3: CASSKSGELAKNIQYF; DNA: TGTGCCAGCAGCAAATCCGGGGAACTAGCCAAAAACATTCAGTACTTC; D: NA; V: TRBV21-1; length: 16; J: TRBJ2-4; size: NA
CDR3: CAWSVGSSSYNSPLHF; DNA: TGTGCCTGGAGTGTAGGGAGCAGCTCCTATAATTCACCCCTCCACTTT; D: NA; V: TRBV30; length: 16; J: TRBJ1-6; size: NA
CDR3: CASSRERASTGELFF; DNA: TGTGCCAGCAGCCGGGAGAGAGCTTCTACCGGGGAGCTGTTTTTT; D: NA; V: TRBV3-1/TRBV3-2; length: 15; J: TRBJ2-2; size: NA
CDR3: CASSSRAGLGNNEQFF; DNA: TGTGCCAGCAGCTCCCGCGCGGGGCTCGGGAACAATGAGCAGTTCTTC; D: NA; V: TRBV11-2; length: 16; J: TRBJ2-1; size: NA
CDR3: CASSRGGVTEAFF; DNA: TGTGCCAGCAGTAGAGGGGGGGTCACTGAAGCTTTCTTT; D: NA; V: TRBV28; length: 13; J: TRBJ1-1; size: few
CDR3: CATSSRAGGRNTIYF; DNA: TGTGCCACCAGCTCGAGGGCGGGAGGCCGAAACACCATATATTTT; D: NA; V: TRBV15; length: 15; J: TRBJ1-3; size: NA
CDR3: CSVDRTGAGTGELFF; DNA: TGCAGCGTTGATCGGACAGGGGCGGGCACCGGGGAGCTGTTTTTT; D: TRBD1; V: TRBV29-1; length: 15; J: TRBJ2-2; size: NA
CDR3: CASSGGTGGSYGYTF; DNA: TGTGCCAGCTCAGGAGGGACAGGGGGCAGCTATGGCTACACCTTC; D: TRBD1; V: TRBV18; length: 15; J: TRBJ1-2; size: once
CDR3: CASSRRGDSLTDTQYF; DNA: TGTGCCAGCAGCCGGCGGGGAGACAGTCTCACAGATACGCAGTATTTT; D: NA; V: TRBV3-1/TRBV3-2; length: 16; J: TRBJ2-3; size: NA